These 22 T cell receptor beta chains share one sample of origin, sequenced in a study of T-cell reconstitution after alpha-beta-depleted transplantation in children. TCRbeta library preparation incorporated unique molecular identifiers. TCRdb fed the PCR reads into MiXCR, producing one record per CDR3 protein. The sample includes fewer than 750,000 distinct CDR3 sequences, roughly 27% of them seen just once. Sample: PBMCs, taken before TCRalphabeta/CD19-depleted stem cell transplant. The origin of the receptors is a boy in the first two years of life with Wiskott-Aldrich syndrome, due to receive a stem cell transplant.

This clonotype was observed a handful of times. The rearrangement joins TRBV9 to TRBJ2-2, with no clear D. The CDR3 is 15 amino acids. The V gene lost 0 bases and the J gene lost 8 bases, with 14 bases spanning the gap. CDR1 SGDLS and CDR2 YYNGEE come from the germline V gene. The CDR3 spells CASSVATPGVGELFF. DNA for the CDR3: TGTGCCAGCAGCGTAGCGACTCCCGGTGTGGGGGAGCTGTTTTTT.

There are a few counts of this clonotype. V is TRBV12-3 or TRBV12-4 and J is TRBJ2-2; D perhaps matches TRBD1 (6 bases). This CDR3 comprises 16 residues. V lost 2 bases to trimming and J lost 4 bases, with 14 bases between them. The CDR3 DNA sequence: TGTGCCAGCAGTTTAACGCCCGGGACACTCACCGGGGAGCTGTTTTTT. It specifies CASSLTPGTLTGELFF.

The chain links TRBV7-2 to TRBJ2-5; D is undetermined. Germline CDR1 SGHTA, CDR2 FQGNSA. Trimming removed 1 base from V and 5 bases from J, with 5 bases in between. CDR3 length: 12 amino acids. The CDR3 sequence is CASSLGDETQYF. The CDR3 DNA reads as TGTGCCAGCAGCTTAGGAGATGAGACCCAGTACTTC.

The chain links TRBV20-1 to TRBJ2-2; 7 nucleotides line up with TRBD2. The CDR3 is 14 amino acids. Per germline, CDR1 DFQATT and CDR2 SNEGSKA (reference sequence). With 8 bases clipped from V and 2 bases from J, the junction kept 8 bases outside the gene matches. CDR3 sequence (DNA): TGCAGTTTGAAGGCTAGCGGTAACACCGGGGAGCTGTTTTTT. It is translated as CSLKASGNTGELFF.

V and J are TRBV12-3 or TRBV12-4 and TRBJ2-1; D remains unclear. Trimming removed 8 bases from V and 4 bases from J, with 9 bases in between. CDR3 size: 12 residues. The DNA for the CDR3 is TGTGCCAGCCGTTCCGTTTACAATGAGCAGTTCTTC. The encoded protein is CASRSVYNEQFF.

This clonotype has a handful of counts. The chain couples TRBV5-5 to TRBJ2-5, with TRBD1 identical over 7 bases. The J segment lost 2 bases and the V segment lost 5 bases, leaving 6 bases of the junction unmatched. CDR3 length equals 14 residues. Germline CDR1 SGHKS, CDR2 YYEKEE (reference sequence). For the CDR3, the DNA is TGTGCCAGCAGTTTTGTCAGGGGGCAAGAGACCCAGTACTTC. Amino acid sequence: CASSFVRGQETQYF.

The rearrangement joins TRBV5-1 to TRBJ2-7; a weak D match, TRBD2 (6 bases). Trimming took 0 bases from V and 3 from J, leaving 16 bases between them. Looked up from germline, CDR1 is SGHRS and CDR2 is YFSETQ. There are 16 residues in the CDR3. The CDR3 region is CASSLESLDSGYEQYF. The CDR3 DNA sequence: TGCGCCAGCAGCTTGGAGTCCCTGGATAGCGGCTACGAGCAGTACTTC.

The chain combines TRBV12-3 or TRBV12-4 with TRBJ1-5, with D perhaps TRBD1 (6 bases). The CDR3 runs 15 residues. V was cut by 6 bases and J by 0 bases, with 12 bases left in between. CDR3 region: CASSKIGGSNQPQHF. The CDR3 coding sequence is TGTGCCAGCAGCAAGATAGGGGGTAGCAATCAGCCCCAGCATTTT.

The chain couples TRBV20-1 to TRBJ1-1, with D uncertain. This CDR3 is built from 15 residues. Trimming took off 0 bases at V and 1 base at J, with 12 bases between the two ends. The germline gives CDR1 DFQATT, CDR2 SNEGSKA (reference sequence). Here the CDR3 DNA reads TGCAGTGCTAGAGATCGTCAAGGAGGGAACACTGAAGCTTTCTTT. Translated: CSARDRQGGNTEAFF.

The rearrangement links TRBV12-3 or TRBV12-4 to TRBJ1-1; D gene uncertain. V lost 3 bases to trimming and J lost 0 bases, with 5 bases between them. The CDR3 runs 13 residues. The CDR3 DNA sequence: TGTGCCAGCAGTTTCAGACTGAACACTGAAGCTTTCTTT. It specifies CASSFRLNTEAFF.

The CDR3 sequence: CASSGGIGGYNEQFF. The DNA of the CDR3 is TGCGCCAGCAGTGGGGGGATTGGGGGCTACAATGAGCAGTTCTTC. The rearrangement links TRBV5-1 to TRBJ2-1; a possible D gene is TRBD2 (6 bases). Trimming removed 5 bases from V and 3 bases from J, with 15 bases in between. The CDR3 covers 15 residues. The V gene's germline CDR1 is SGHRS and CDR2 YFSETQ.

The chain employs TRBV5-1 and TRBJ2-5; tentatively, D is TRBD2 (6 bases). This CDR3 contains 14 residues. V lost 0 bases and J 5 bases, leaving 11 bases between the germline ends. From germline, CDR1 is SGHRS and CDR2 YFSETQ. The CDR3 reads CASSLVSGDETQYF. CDR3 sequence (DNA): TGCGCCAGCAGCTTGGTGTCGGGGGATGAGACCCAGTACTTC.

This chain uses TRBV5-1 with TRBJ2-1, with D unresolved. Deletions cut 0 bases from V and 5 bases from J, with 9 bases between. This CDR3 contains 14 residues. Germline CDR1 and CDR2: SGHRS and YFSETQ. Here the CDR3 DNA reads TGCGCCAGCAGCTTGGCCCGCGCGGACAATGAGCAGTTCTTC. It is translated as CASSLARADNEQFF. Combining the CDR3 with reference TRBV5-1 and TRBJ2-1 gives the whole variable domain KAGVTQTPRYLIKTRGQQVTLSCSPISGHRSVSWYQQTPGQGLQFLFEYFSETQRNKGNFPGRFSGRQFSNSRSEMNVSTLELGDSALYLCASSLARADNEQFFGPGTRLTVL.

This clonotype was observed a few times. The V and J genes are TRBV12-3 or TRBV12-4 and TRBJ2-1; TRBD2 is a possible D gene (5 bases). CDR3 length: 14 amino acids. Trimming shortened V by 3 bases and J by 4 bases, and 10 bases separated the two germline ends. The CDR3 nucleotides are TGTGCCAGCAGTTTGGTAGCGTGGTACAATGAGCAGTTCTTC. Translating gives CASSLVAWYNEQFF.

This clonotype has a handful of counts. V usage is TRBV4-1 and J usage is TRBJ2-5, with a tentative D call TRBD2 (5 bases). Trimming took 1 base from V and 7 from J, leaving 10 bases between them. The CDR3 has 13 residues. In germline, CDR1 is MGHRA, CDR2 YSYEKL. The DNA of the CDR3 is TGCGCCAGCAGCCAAGTGGACCGGGGGACCCAGTACTTC. Its protein is CASSQVDRGTQYF.

The chain links TRBV6-5 to TRBJ1-1; weak D call: TRBD1 (5 bases). The V gene lost 7 bases and the J gene lost 1 base, with 7 bases spanning the gap. Germline V CDR1 and CDR2: MNHEY, SVGAGI. This CDR3 contains 12 residues. CDR3 nucleotides: TGTGCCAGCAAGAGGGGGAACACTGAAGCTTTCTTT. As protein: CASKRGNTEAFF.

The gene calls are TRBV11-2 and TRBJ1-3, with 9 nucleotides matching TRBD1. CDR1 SGHAT and CDR2 FQNNGV come from the germline V gene. The CDR3 length is 15 residues. The V segment lost 2 bases and the J segment 8 bases; nucleotides outside the gene matches: 7. The CDR3 protein is CASSLSPGQGDTIYF. DNA for the CDR3: TGTGCCAGCAGCTTATCACCGGGACAGGGAGACACCATATATTTT.

The chain has TRBV29-1 and TRBJ2-7; 9 bases line up with TRBD1. The V gene's germline CDR1 is SQVTM and CDR2 ANQGSEA. The ends lost 1 base at V and 3 bases at J; junction bases unmatched: 1. The CDR3 extends over 13 amino acids. CDR3 nucleotide sequence: TGCAGCGTTGAAGGACAGGGGGGCTACGAGCAGTACTTC. Its protein is CSVEGQGGYEQYF.

This clonotype occurred many times. This rearrangement joins TRBV5-1 to TRBJ2-7; D is perhaps TRBD1 (6 bases). V was shortened by 2 bases and J by 4 bases, with 10 bases between the two germline ends. The germline V gene has CDR1 SGHRS and CDR2 YFSETQ. The CDR3 totals 13 residues. CDR3 in amino acids: CASSFTGTYEQYF. The CDR3 region has the DNA TGCGCCAGCAGCTTTACAGGGACATACGAGCAGTACTTC.

Only a few counts were recorded for this clonotype. The chain has TRBV5-1 and TRBJ2-2, with 7 bases matching TRBD1. The CDR3 sequence is 15 residues long. Germline CDR1 SGHRS, CDR2 YFSETQ. V was clipped by 1 base and J by 5 bases; unmatched bases: 5. The CDR3 loop reads CASSLMTGRTGELFF. DNA for the CDR3: TGCGCCAGCAGCTTGATGACAGGGCGAACCGGGGAGCTGTTTTTT. Full variable domain (outside the CDR3, taken from reference TRBV5-1 and TRBJ2-2): KAGVTQTPRYLIKTRGQQVTLSCSPISGHRSVSWYQQTPGQGLQFLFEYFSETQRNKGNFPGRFSGRQFSNSRSEMNVSTLELGDSALYLCASSLMTGRTGELFFGEGSRLTVL.

The chain has TRBV5-1 and TRBJ2-3, with TRBD2 matching 7 bases. The germline V gene encodes CDR1 SGHRS and CDR2 YFSETQ. The CDR3 is 14 amino acids. The V gene end was trimmed by 7 bases and the J gene end by 2 bases; junction bases not matched to a gene: 7. The CDR3 DNA is TGCGCCAGCCGGGGGGTCCCCACCACAGATACGCAGTATTTT. It encodes CASRGVPTTDTQYF.

Only a few counts were recorded for this clonotype. V usage is TRBV5-1 and J usage is TRBJ2-1; D is unresolved. Trimming removed 4 bases at V and 1 base at J, with 12 bases between. Germline V gives CDR1 SGHRS, CDR2 YFSETQ. The length of the CDR3 is 15 residues. CDR3 DNA: TGCGCCAGCAGCGAATTCGAGAGTTCCTACAATGAGCAGTTCTTC. This gives the protein CASSEFESSYNEQFF.